A single T cell receptor (beta chain) is shown here with its context. Data came from immunoSEQ multiplex PCR; TCRdb stores just in-frame clones and leaves some out. The sample lists fewer than 100,000 clones, 65% to 90% occurring once. The data originate from a study of blood T cell repertoires in COVID-19. Study in general: Samples taken during acute and convalescent COVID-19 were collected in the United States, Italy and Spain. T cells, B-cell-depleted T cells, or PBMCs supplied cDNA or gDNA.

The CDR3 runs to 10 residues. Germline values: CDR1 SEHNR, CDR2 FQNEAQ (reference sequence). V gave up 8 bases and J gave up 7 bases, with 8 bases separating them. This TCR came from a man over 45 with COVID-19, enrolled during active disease. The chain carries TRBV7-9 and TRBJ2-5; perhaps TRBD2 as D (5 bases). Specimen: peripheral blood. DNA of the CDR3: TGTGCCAGCGGGAGTGGGACCCAGTACTTC. Its translation: CASGSGTQYF.